This paragraph reports one TCR beta chain. Its antigen is currently unknown. CDR1 SGHRS and CDR2 YFSETQ come from the germline V gene. This CDR3 contains 14 residues. V was clipped by 4 bases and J by 4 bases, with 14 bases between them. A multiplex PCR was run with 60 Vbeta primers and 13 Jbeta primers. Sequenced by immunoSEQ multiplex PCR; TCRdb stores in-frame clones only, minus some. Here the sample spans about 93,000 clones, roughly four fifths being singletons. These data originate in a study of cytomegalovirus exposure and HLA in healthy donors. Study-wide points: By a later analysis, the bulk of CMV-associated TCR beta chains appeared HLA-restricted. A later analysis linked a missense variant in DCLRE1C to the trimming of TCR beta V and J genes. The presence/absence work took it that sequencing depth was about the same across donors. Immune exposure information available was restricted to CMV serostatus.

This TCR was recovered from a man aged 30 to 39 in good health and CMV-seronegative. The chain recombines TRBV5-1 with TRBJ2-5; TRBD2 is a possible D gene (6 bases). Sequencing used PBMCs. The CDR3 sequence is CASSVGGSGETQYF. The CDR3 DNA reads as TGCGCCAGCAGCGTTGGGGGGTCTGGAGAGACCCAGTACTTC.